Detailed here is one T cell receptor beta chain. Its antigen remains unidentified. The CDR3 has 15 amino acids. Germline lookup yields CDR1 LNHDA and CDR2 SQIVND (reference sequence). Trimming took 3 bases from V and 7 from J; bases not matched to a gene: 8. Only in-frame clones appear in the TCRdb table, and some are missing; sequencing was by immunoSEQ multiplex PCR. This sample has approximately 85,000 clones, with about 90% found just once. These data come from a study of T cell responses to AZD1222 COVID-19 vaccine. Study context: Second-dose groups at about 4 or about 12 weeks were pooled.

Study-wide results and caveats: The sample set comprised mostly white British donors with more females, and clonal diversity was possibly underestimated. Just six AZD1222 recipients were seropositive at baseline. Spike-spanning, vaccine-associated CD4 TCRs were dominant at 160-218 and 743-854.

Sequencing was performed on peripheral blood, taken on day 0 of AZD1222 vaccination. The TCR comes from an adult in good health. This chain joins TRBV19 and TRBJ2-1, with 8 nucleotides matching TRBD1. For the CDR3, the DNA is TGTGCCAGTAGTATCAGGACAGGGAGTAGTAATGAGCAGTTCTTC. This encodes CASSIRTGSSNEQFF.